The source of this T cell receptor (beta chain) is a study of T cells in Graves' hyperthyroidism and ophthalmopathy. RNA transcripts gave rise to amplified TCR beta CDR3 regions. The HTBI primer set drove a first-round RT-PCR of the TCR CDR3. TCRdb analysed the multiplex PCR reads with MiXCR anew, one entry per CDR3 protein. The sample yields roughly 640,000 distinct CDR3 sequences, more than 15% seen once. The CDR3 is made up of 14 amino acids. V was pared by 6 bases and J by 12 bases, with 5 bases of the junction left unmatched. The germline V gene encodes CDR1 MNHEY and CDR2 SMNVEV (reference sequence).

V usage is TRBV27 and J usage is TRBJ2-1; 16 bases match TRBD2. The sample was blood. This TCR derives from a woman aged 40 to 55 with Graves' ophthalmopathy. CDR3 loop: CASSTGTSGRGQFF. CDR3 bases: TGTGCCAGCAGCACCGGGACTAGCGGGAGGGGGCAGTTCTTC.